This T cell receptor beta chain was retrieved from a study of regulatory T cells in long-lasting Graves disease. General study results and limits: Accuracy could have been hurt by small sample size.

This clonotype was found a few times. As yet, its antigen is unknown. Arm-PCR with iRepertoire HTBI primers amplified the CDR3 regions for these TCR beta libraries. Original analysis: Identification across samples found 62 TRBV and roughly 13 TRBJ segments. TCRdb independently ran MiXCR on the multiplex PCR reads; one entry per CDR3 protein. TCRdb, not the authors, supplied the V and J calls. In the table there are under 500,000 distinct CDR3 sequences, under 25% of which are singletons. Described time point: persistent/refractory GD, antithyroid drugs over 5 years with positive TRAb. With RNA extracted from PBMCs as input, the TCR library was made. The authors drew patients from an endocrinology department in Xi'an, China. The CDR3 is made up of 15 amino acids. With 3 bases clipped from V and 4 bases from J, the junction kept 6 bases outside the gene matches. Germline CDR1 reads SGDLS; CDR2 reads YYNGEE.

The rearrangement joins TRBV9 to TRBJ2-2; 7 nucleotides match TRBD2. This TCR was recovered from a female donor with Graves disease. Specimen: peripheral blood mononuclear cells (PBMCs), collected when the disease was refractory, from a patient treated with antithyroid drugs. This CDR3 is CASSALGGGTGELFF. The DNA for the CDR3 is TGTGCCAGCAGCGCCTTGGGGGGGGGCACCGGGGAGCTGTTTTTT. The variable domain in full, completed from reference TRBV9 and TRBJ2-2, reads DSGVTQTPKHLITATGQRVTLRCSPRSGDLSVYWYQQSLDQGLQFLIQYYNGEERAKGNILERFSAQQFPDLHSELNLSSLELGDSALYFCASSALGGGTGELFFGEGSRLTVL.